This TCR beta chain was captured by sequencing in a study of fetal regulatory T cell absence and autoimmunity. Sequencing was at survey level. Sequencing was performed with immunoSEQ multiplex PCR; in TCRdb, only in-frame clones are kept and a portion is missing. The sample has about 46,000 clones, approximately 83% seen once; the top ten hold 0.35% to 0.5%. Losses at the gene ends were 4 bases for V and 5 bases for J; bases not matched to a gene: 5. CDR1 and CDR2 from the germline V gene are SQVTM and ANQGSEA. This CDR3 has 12 residues. The clonotype originates from a newborn boy with IPEX syndrome. Sequencing was performed on cord blood. The chain employs TRBV29-1 and TRBJ2-7, with TRBD1 matching over 7 bases. Here the CDR3 DNA reads TGCAGCGTTGCAAGACAGGGCCACGAGCAGTACTTC. Its translation: CSVARQGHEQYF.